Below, 18 T cell receptor beta chains from the same sample are listed, as sequenced in a study of shared clonotypes between healthy human individuals. Data came from immunoSEQ multiplex PCR; TCRdb stores just in-frame clones and leaves some out. The sample shows about 480,000 clones, about 80% of them seen only once. Material: PBMCs. The receptors shown here come from a woman in her thirties or forties in good health. Some clones in this sample may be carry-over from other donors' samples.

The chain is built from TRBV5-1 and TRBJ2-2; the match to TRBD2 covers 10 bases. Germline CDR1 reads SGHRS; CDR2 reads YFSETQ. The CDR3 length is 22 residues. The V segment lost 0 bases and the J segment 11 bases; nucleotides outside the gene matches: 28. CDR3 sequence reads: CASSLETSGWWDQEHQKRELFF. CDR3 nucleotides: TGCGCCAGCAGCTTGGAGACTAGCGGGTGGTGGGACCAAGAGCACCAAAAAAGAGAGCTGTTTTTT.

CDR3 sequence reads: CASSVEGAGAPYEQYF. CDR3 nucleotides: TGTGCCAGCAGCGTAGAGGGGGCCGGTGCCCCCTACGAGCAGTACTTC. This rearrangement joins TRBV9 to TRBJ2-7; 7 bases align to TRBD1. Trimming removed 0 bases from V and 2 bases from J; junction bases left unmatched: 8. From germline, CDR1 is SGDLS and CDR2 YYNGEE. This CDR3 spans 16 amino acids.

The DNA of the CDR3 is TGTGCCAGCAGCGTAGATCCTAGCGGGAGCGCCGGGGAGCTGTTTTTT. Translated, it gives CASSVDPSGSAGELFF. The rearrangement joins TRBV9 to TRBJ2-2; TRBD2 matches 10 bases. In germline, CDR1 is SGDLS, CDR2 YYNGEE. The CDR3 has 16 amino acids. V lost 0 bases and J lost 6; bases outside the gene matches: 5.

The chain has TRBV2 and TRBJ1-2; D not resolved. CDR3 length: 12 amino acids. Germline V lookup: CDR1 SNHLY, CDR2 FYNNEI. V shed 5 bases and J shed 11 bases, with 15 bases lying between them. The CDR3 DNA is TGTGCCAGCAGTACAGACGGAGGCCCGTACACCTTC. Its protein is CASSTDGGPYTF.

The chain is built from TRBV7-3 and TRBJ2-3, with D unresolved. CDR3 length equals 12 residues. The germline V and J ends were trimmed by 5 bases and 4 bases, with 7 bases remaining between them. The V gene's germline CDR1 is SGHTA and CDR2 FQGTGA. The DNA of the CDR3 is TGTGCCAGCAGCGGAGATTCAGATACGCAGTATTTT. It is translated as CASSGDSDTQYF.

This chain joins TRBV28 and TRBJ2-1, with 10 bases lining up with TRBD2. The CDR3 is 16 amino acids. Trimming at V came to 7 bases and at J to 3 bases, leaving 9 bases not matched to a gene. CDR1 MDHEN and CDR2 SYDVKM come from the germline V gene. In DNA, the CDR3 is TGTGCCAGCAAAAGCGGGAGGGCCGTAGGCTACAATGAGCAGTTCTTC. Translating gives CASKSGRAVGYNEQFF. Using reference TRBV28 and TRBJ2-1 for the parts outside the CDR3, the full variable domain is DVKVTQSSRYLVKRTGEKVFLECVQDMDHENMFWYRQDPGLGLRLIYFSYDVKMKEKGDIPEGYSVSREKKERFSLILESASTNQTSMYLCASKSGRAVGYNEQFFGPGTRLTVL.

The chain joins TRBV2 to TRBJ2-1, with 11 bases matching TRBD2. With 5 bases clipped from V and 5 bases from J, the junction kept 8 bases outside the gene matches. CDR3 length: 16 amino acids. Germline V CDR1 and CDR2: SNHLY, FYNNEI. The CDR3 DNA sequence: TGTGCCAGCAGTCAATGGGCTAGCGGGAGGAACAATGAGCAGTTCTTC. This sequence encodes CASSQWASGRNNEQFF.

The V and J genes are TRBV19 and TRBJ1-2; 10 bases match TRBD1. Germline V gene data show CDR1 as LNHDA and CDR2 as SQIVND (reference sequence). V lost 5 bases to trimming and J lost 7 bases; unmatched junction nucleotides: 13. This CDR3 is 16 amino acids long. CDR3 residues: CASSVGEWGQGSGYTF. The CDR3 DNA sequence: TGTGCCAGTAGTGTGGGGGAGTGGGGACAGGGGTCTGGCTACACCTTC.

Written as DNA, the CDR3 is TGCAGTGTCGGAACAGCTTATGGCTACACCTTC. It translates to CSVGTAYGYTF. The rearrangement uses TRBV20-1 and TRBJ1-2, with D hard to call. V dropped 7 bases and J dropped 5 bases, with 11 bases sitting between them. Germline loops: CDR1 DFQATT, CDR2 SNEGSKA (reference sequence). The CDR3 sequence is 11 residues long.

Remarks on this clone: This same CDR3 is encoded by further DNA sequences in the sample. This chain connects TRBV27 to TRBJ1-4; TRBD1 matches at 8 bases. The V and J ends lost 2 bases and 8 bases, in that order; junction bases with no gene match: 4. CDR3 length: 14 residues. The germline CDR1 and CDR2 sequences are MNHEY and SMNVEV (reference sequence). The CDR3 region has the DNA TGTGCCAGCAGTTTAGGACAGGGTCGAGAAAAACTGTTTTTT. It is translated as CASSLGQGREKLFF.

The chain links TRBV7-9 to TRBJ2-1; no reliable D call. The ends were cut back, 0 bases at V and 8 bases at J, with 17 bases in the middle. Per the germline V gene, CDR1 is SEHNR and CDR2 is FQNEAQ (reference sequence). The CDR3 has 16 residues. The CDR3 here is CASSLALGYSPHEQFF. The CDR3 nucleotides read TGTGCCAGCAGCTTAGCCCTCGGTTACAGTCCCCATGAGCAGTTCTTC.

This chain uses TRBV10-3 with TRBJ2-7; 9 bases align to TRBD2. Losses at the gene ends were 3 bases for V and 2 bases for J; bases not matched to a gene: 8. Germline CDR1 and CDR2: ENHRY and SYGVKD. CDR3 size: 16 residues. As DNA, the CDR3 is TGTGCCATCAGTGATCCAAGGGGGACTAGCACCTACGAGCAGTACTTC. Its translation is CAISDPRGTSTYEQYF.

The chain joins TRBV7-2 to TRBJ1-2, with D possibly matching TRBD1 (6 bases). The CDR3 spans 14 residues. V shed 7 bases and J shed 3 bases, with 15 bases lying between them. Germline CDR1 reads SGHTA; CDR2 reads FQGNSA. DNA of the CDR3: TGTGCCAGCACCCCGCCCGGGGGCTACTATGGCTACACCTTC. Translating it yields CASTPPGGYYGYTF.

The gene calls are TRBV5-6 and TRBJ2-1, with TRBD2 matching 8 bases. After removal of 0 bases from V and 4 bases from J, the junction contained 3 bases not matched to a gene. Per the germline V gene, CDR1 is SGHDT and CDR2 is YYEEEE. The CDR3 covers 15 residues. Here the CDR3 DNA reads TGTGCCAGCAGCTTGGGTTCTAGCGGGTACAATGAGCAGTTCTTC. Translating it yields CASSLGSSGYNEQFF.

The chain recombines TRBV7-3 with TRBJ2-2; D perhaps matches TRBD2 (6 bases). The CDR3 loop spans 17 amino acids. Germline V gene sequence: CDR1 SGHTA, CDR2 FQGTGA. The V end was cut by 3 bases, the J end by 1 base, with 15 bases between. The CDR3: CASSLTPGTGNTGELFF. In DNA, the CDR3 is TGTGCCAGCAGCTTGACCCCCGGGACTGGGAACACCGGGGAGCTGTTTTTT. Using reference TRBV7-3 and TRBJ2-2 for the parts outside the CDR3, the full variable domain is GAGVSQTPSNKVTEKGKYVELRCDPISGHTALYWYRQSLGQGPEFLIYFQGTGAADDSGLPNDRFFAVRPEGSVSTLKIQRTERGDSAVYLCASSLTPGTGNTGELFFGEGSRLTVL.

CDR3 sequence (DNA): TGTGCCAGCAGTTACGGGGGGACAGCCGGCCCCGGGGAGCTGTTTTTT. Protein sequence: CASSYGGTAGPGELFF. The chain has TRBV6-5 and TRBJ2-2; weak D call: TRBD1 (7 bases). Trimming pared 2 bases from V and 6 bases from J, leaving 16 bases between. This CDR3 contains 16 residues. CDR1 MNHEY and CDR2 SVGAGI come from the germline V gene.

The CDR3 sequence: CASSPQGAGNTIYF. CDR3 nucleotide sequence: TGTGCCAGCAGCCCACAGGGGGCTGGAAACACCATATATTTT. The chain employs TRBV4-2 and TRBJ1-3; 8 bases are a match to TRBD1. CDR3 size: 14 residues. The V segment lost 4 bases and the J segment 2 bases; nucleotides outside the gene matches: 1. Looked up from germline, CDR1 is LGHNA and CDR2 is YNFKEQ.

This chain links TRBV27 with TRBJ2-7, with 9 positions matching TRBD2. Germline V lookup: CDR1 MNHEY, CDR2 SMNVEV (reference sequence). The CDR3 spans 14 residues. V was clipped by 2 bases and J by 7 bases; unmatched bases: 6. In nucleotides, the CDR3 is TGTGCCAGCAGTTTAAGTAGCGGGAGCTGGGAGCAGTACTTC. This codes for CASSLSSGSWEQYF.